Sequencing of this TCR beta chain was carried out in a study of T cells in Graves' hyperthyroidism and ophthalmopathy. The CDR3 spans 15 residues. Trimming left V 0 bases short and J 0 bases short, with 12 bases between. The V gene's germline CDR1 is DFQATT and CDR2 SNEGSKA (reference sequence). TCR beta CDR3 regions were amplified from RNA. HTBI primers were used for first-round RT-PCR of the TCR CDR3. TCRdb independently ran MiXCR on the multiplex PCR reads; one entry per CDR3 protein. Found here are 380,000 or so distinct CDR3 sequences, roughly 14% of them singletons; the top ten hold around 20%. Sequencing was done on a sample of blood. The chain links TRBV20-1 to TRBJ2-7; a possible D gene is TRBD1 (5 bases). This TCR derives from a man in his thirties or forties with Graves' hyperthyroidism that later progressed to Graves' ophthalmopathy. The CDR3 DNA reads TGCAGTGCTAGAGACCTTATACAGGACTCCTACGAGCAGTACTTC. Its translation: CSARDLIQDSYEQYF.